This T cell receptor (beta chain) was profiled in a study of shared clonotypes between healthy human individuals (dated by TCRdb to 2020 to 2021). About the study as a whole: Two women and a few men aged 18 to 49 years were included in the cohort. Blood TCR repertoires of several healthy adults were deeply sequenced to estimate repertoire size and the extent of clonotype sharing between individuals. Each donor's leukapheresis produced roughly between roughly 0.85 and 9.5 billion PBMCs. To increase sequencing depth and limit assay-specific biases, TCR repertoire library preparation and sequencing were carried out by different laboratories using diverse techniques. Here is what the overall study found, with its caveats: Sampling was limited to blood, and TCR repertoires in tissue likely differ from TCR repertoires in blood. Pairwise subsampling led to the expectation that sequencing depth would affect the degree of clonotype sharing among donors. Because the study included only a small number of donors, the genetic and exposure-history diversity represented was limited.

Using the deep immunoSEQ assay, multiplex PCR amplified TCR CDR3 regions from genomic DNA. For each cell subset, the extracted genomic DNA was distributed evenly across all wells of several immunoSEQ 96-well plates, and each plate served as one replicate. Each replicate PCR for unsorted PBMC received approximately 0.3 ug genomic DNA, equal to approximately 30,000 T cell genomes. Unsorted PBMC genomic DNA was sequenced across ten immunoSEQ deep assay plates. Purified libraries were measured with a Qubit 3.0 fluorometer, size-checked on a Bioanalyzer 2100, and measured again with the KAPA Library Quantification kit. Each immunoSEQ 96-well plate was sequenced on its own single-read 150-cycle Illumina NextSeq 550 flow cell. For the original study's pipeline: The immunoSEQ output contained only junctional sequences without quality scores, so filtering could not match that applied to full-length reads. To assign V/J genes and CDR3, sequences were annotated using PyIR, a Python wrapper for IgBLAST v1.9, with IMGT germline references. Reads with weak V/J assignments (E-value above 1e-6), missing CDR3, stop codons, out-of-frame junctions, or ambiguous translated residues were removed. A V3J clonotype was defined by an identical inferred V gene, J gene, and CDR3 amino acid sequence. Percentage overlap between repertoires was computed as shared unique clonotypes divided by the size of the smaller repertoire. RTK rarefaction, the Chao1 estimator, and Recon v2.1 estimates of unobserved clonotypes were used to assess repertoire richness. TCRdb mirrors the immuneACCESS table, restricted to in-frame sequences. Some clones are absent from its copies; in checked studies, under half trace to an unresolved V gene, and the reason for the others is unknown. Clone size and the V and J calls come from that table; the DNA yielded D and trimming. Recorded for this sample are about 470,000 clones; 79% of them occurred a single time. The ten largest clonotypes hold approximately 13% of the sample.

The donors were healthy, HIV-negative adults who had no recently reported acute infections or vaccinations. Every donor was a Caucasian adult living in Nashville, Tennessee, USA. In the unsorted samples, some 94 million PBMCs were counted, and genomic DNA was extracted using the QIAamp DNA Blood Mini kit. Blood was obtained by leukapheresis, after which PBMCs were separated by Ficoll-Histopaque density gradient centrifugation and cryopreserved in liquid nitrogen vapor phase. This clone was detected only a few times. It lacks a known antigen. Base quality data are lacking; no much larger clone is found one base away. Spanning cysteine to phenylalanine, the CDR3 consists of 13 amino acids. Here the CDR3 DNA is all that survives: 39 bases in frame from base 1. The germline V gene provides CDR1 SGHDT and CDR2 YYEEEE. V has 10 bases trimmed and J has 1 base trimmed; junction bases matching no gene number 4.

The TCR sequence derives from a woman aged 40 to 50 in good health. Some clones in this sample may be carry-over from other donors' samples. Sequenced input: PBMCs. This chain is built from TRBV5-6 and TRBJ2-5; the central 10 bases match TRBD1. The DNA sequence follows: TGTGCCTCCGACAGGGGGCTCCAAGAGACCCAGTACTTC. Its protein is CASDRGLQETQYF.